The rows below give T cell receptor beta chains drawn from one sample of a study of T cell responses to AZD1222 COVID-19 vaccine. Generated by immunoSEQ multiplex PCR, the TCRdb table keeps only in-frame clones and is missing some. The table includes fewer than 150,000 clones, just over 90% detected once. Sequencing used peripheral blood, obtained on day 0 of AZD1222 vaccination. The receptors were sampled from an adult in good health. CDR3s include the opening cysteine and the closing phenylalanine or tryptophan. D genes are given only for firm matches. Part of the rows lack a size; the others show once, few, many or a class for expanded clones.

J gene: TRBJ2-7
D gene: TRBD1
clone size: once
V gene: TRBV6-1
CDR3 DNA: TGTGCCAGCAGTGAATCGCGACAGGGCCCCTACGAGCAGTACTTC
CDR3 protein: CASSESRQGPYEQYF

J gene: TRBJ1-4
D gene: NA
clone size: NA
V gene: TRBV7-2
CDR3 DNA: TGTGCCAGCAGCTTAAACATGGTCGAAAAACTGTTTTTT
CDR3 protein: CASSLNMVEKLFF

J gene: TRBJ2-1
D gene: TRBD2
clone size: NA
V gene: TRBV4-3
CDR3 DNA: TGCGCCAGCAGCCAAGGTGTGGCTAGCGGGTACAATGAGCAGTTCTTC
CDR3 protein: CASSQGVASGYNEQFF

J gene: TRBJ2-7
D gene: NA
clone size: NA
V gene: TRBV7-2
CDR3 DNA: TGTGCCAGCAGCGGGGGCGGGAGTGTCTACGAGCAGTACTTC
CDR3 protein: CASSGGGSVYEQYF

J gene: TRBJ1-4
D gene: NA
clone size: NA
V gene: TRBV18
CDR3 DNA: TGTGCCAGCTCACTCGTCCAACCCACTAATGAAAAACTGTTTTTT
CDR3 protein: CASSLVQPTNEKLFF

J gene: TRBJ2-2
D gene: TRBD2
clone size: NA
V gene: TRBV2
CDR3 DNA: TGTGCCAGCAGTGAAACCCGACTAGCGGGAGGAGCGGCCGGGGAGCTGTTTTTT
CDR3 protein: CASSETRLAGGAAGELFF

J gene: TRBJ2-3
D gene: TRBD2
clone size: NA
V gene: TRBV13
CDR3 DNA: TGTGCCAGCAGCTCCGAAAGCGGGGGGGCGGCAGATACGCAGTATTTT
CDR3 protein: CASSSESGGAADTQYF

J gene: TRBJ2-5
D gene: NA
clone size: NA
V gene: TRBV19
CDR3 DNA: TGTGCCAGTAGTTTTTCGGGGACCCAAGAGACCCAGTACTTC
CDR3 protein: CASSFSGTQETQYF

J gene: TRBJ1-5
D gene: NA
clone size: NA
V gene: TRBV9
CDR3 DNA: TGTGCCAGCAGCGTTGGGGGGAGGCAGCCCCAGCATTTT
CDR3 protein: CASSVGGRQPQHF

J gene: TRBJ2-1
D gene: NA
clone size: NA
V gene: TRBV27
CDR3 DNA: TGTGCCAGCAGTTTCAGGGGTGGGGAGCAGTTCTTC
CDR3 protein: CASSFRGGEQFF